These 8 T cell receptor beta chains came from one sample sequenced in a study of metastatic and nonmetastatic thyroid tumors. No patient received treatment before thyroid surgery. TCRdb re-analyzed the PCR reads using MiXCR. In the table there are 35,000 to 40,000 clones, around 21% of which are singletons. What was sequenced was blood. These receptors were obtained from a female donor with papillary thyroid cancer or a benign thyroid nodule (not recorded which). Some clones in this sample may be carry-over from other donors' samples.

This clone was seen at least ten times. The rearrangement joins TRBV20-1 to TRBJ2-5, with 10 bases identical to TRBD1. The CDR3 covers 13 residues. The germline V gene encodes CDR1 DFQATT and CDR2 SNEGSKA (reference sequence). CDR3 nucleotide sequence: TGCAGCAAACCGGGACAGGGGTTGAAGACCCAGTACTTC. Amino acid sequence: CSKPGQGLKTQYF.

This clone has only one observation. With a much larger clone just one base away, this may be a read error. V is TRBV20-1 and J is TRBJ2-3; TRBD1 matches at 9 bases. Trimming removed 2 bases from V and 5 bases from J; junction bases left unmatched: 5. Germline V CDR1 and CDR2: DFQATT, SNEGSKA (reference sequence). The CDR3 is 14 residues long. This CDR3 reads CSARRQGGKDTQYF. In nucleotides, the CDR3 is TGCAGTGCTAGAAGACAGGGGGGCAAAGATACGCAGTATTTT.

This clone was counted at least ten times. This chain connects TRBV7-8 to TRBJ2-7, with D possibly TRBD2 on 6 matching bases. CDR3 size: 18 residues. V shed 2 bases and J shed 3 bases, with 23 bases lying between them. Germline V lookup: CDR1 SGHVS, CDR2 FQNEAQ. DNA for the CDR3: TGTGCCAGCAGCTTATTAAGAGCGGGTATCAGTCGGGACTACGAGCAGTACTTC. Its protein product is CASSLLRAGISRDYEQYF.

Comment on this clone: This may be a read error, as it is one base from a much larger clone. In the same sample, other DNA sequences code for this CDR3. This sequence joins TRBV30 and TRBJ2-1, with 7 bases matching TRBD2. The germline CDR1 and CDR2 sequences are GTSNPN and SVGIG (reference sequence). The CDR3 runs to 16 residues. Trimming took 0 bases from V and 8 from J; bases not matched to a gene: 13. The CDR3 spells CAWSVLAGEGRHEQFF. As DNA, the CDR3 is TGTGCCTGGAGTGTACTGGCGGGAGAGGGTAGACATGAGCAGTTCTTC.

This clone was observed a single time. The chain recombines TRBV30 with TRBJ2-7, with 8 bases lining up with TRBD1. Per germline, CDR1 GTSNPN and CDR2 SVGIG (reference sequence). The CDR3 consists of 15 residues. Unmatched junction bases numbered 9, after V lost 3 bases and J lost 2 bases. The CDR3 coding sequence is TGTGCCTGGAGCCTGACAGGGGTCAGTCCCTACGAGCAGTACTTC. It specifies CAWSLTGVSPYEQYF.

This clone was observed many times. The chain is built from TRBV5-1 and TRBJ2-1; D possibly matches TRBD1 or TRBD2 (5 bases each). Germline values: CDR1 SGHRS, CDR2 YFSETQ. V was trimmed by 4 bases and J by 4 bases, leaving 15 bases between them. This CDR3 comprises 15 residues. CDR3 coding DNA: TGCGCCAGCAGCGCCCCGGGGACGGGTTACAATGAGCAGTTCTTC. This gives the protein CASSAPGTGYNEQFF.

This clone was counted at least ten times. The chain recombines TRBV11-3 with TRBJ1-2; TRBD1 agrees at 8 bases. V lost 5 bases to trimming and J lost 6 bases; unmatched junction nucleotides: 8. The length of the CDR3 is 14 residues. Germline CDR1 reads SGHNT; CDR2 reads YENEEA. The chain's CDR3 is CASSDGQGLNGYTF. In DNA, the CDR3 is TGTGCCAGCAGCGACGGACAGGGCCTAAATGGCTACACCTTC.

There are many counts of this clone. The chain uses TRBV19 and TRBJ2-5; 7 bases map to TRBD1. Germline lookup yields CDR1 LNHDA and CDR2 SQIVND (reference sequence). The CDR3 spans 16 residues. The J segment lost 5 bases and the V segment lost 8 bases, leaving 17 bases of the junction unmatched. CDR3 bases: TGTGCCAGTGGAGCGTCGGGACAGCCCCCGGGGGAGACCCAGTACTTC. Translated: CASGASGQPPGETQYF.